This T cell receptor (beta chain) was documented in a study of CD8+ T cells in alopecia areata. Study-wide points: When scalp samples are sequenced, resident alphabeta T cells of normal skin are also captured.

Germline trimming cut 4 bases from V and 7 bases from J; bases unmatched to any gene: 8. Germline V gene sequence: CDR1 MNHEY, CDR2 SMNVEV (reference sequence). This CDR3 is 14 amino acids long. Extraction of RNA preceded its reverse transcription into cDNA, which served as the sequencing template. Profiled with immunoSEQ multiplex PCR; TCRdb holds only in-frame clones, not every one. The data show some 4,000 clones, over 65% seen once. Note on this clone: What it binds is not known.

The treatment here: oral pan-JAK inhibitor, 5-10 mg twice daily. From alopecia areata patients, lesional scalp punch biopsies and peripheral blood were collected. This clonotype was sampled from a human donor with alopecia areata. Sample: skin, taken at week 24, from a patient treated with tofacitinib. The rearrangement links TRBV27 to TRBJ2-5; 8 bases are a match to TRBD2. The chain's CDR3 is CASSSRGGIRTQYF. The CDR3 bases are TGTGCCAGCAGTTCCCGCGGGGGGATACGGACCCAGTACTTC.